The rows below give T cell receptor beta chains drawn from one sample of a study of response to subunit inactivated influenza vaccine. MiXCR, applied by TCRdb to the RT-PCR reads, yields one record per CDR3 protein. The sample consists of more than 550,000 distinct CDR3 sequences, 12% of them appearing once. The starting material was PBMCs from blood, obtained on the day of vaccination. These receptors were taken from a man aged 45-60 years who received an inactivated influenza vaccine. Each CDR3 is given with its conserved first and last residue. A D gene is named only where the DNA matches it firmly. Rows give clone size only sometimes, using once, few, many, or a class for an expanded clone.

TRBV12-3/TRBV12-4,TRBJ2-3,NA,15,NA,CASSFGQTSTDTQYF,TGTGCCAGCAGTTTTGGACAGACTAGCACAGATACGCAGTATTTT
TRBV10-3,TRBJ2-1,NA,14,few,CAISESKLANEQFF,TGTGCCATCAGTGAGTCGAAACTAGCCAATGAGCAGTTCTTC
TRBV6-2/TRBV6-3,TRBJ2-7,NA,15,NA,CASSLSGSRSREQYF,TGTGCCAGCAGTCTTTCCGGGTCTAGATCTCGCGAGCAGTACTTC
TRBV12-3/TRBV12-4,TRBJ2-6,NA,18,NA,CAFSLTRSSFSGANVLTF,TGTGCCTTCAGTTTAACCAGGTCGAGTTTCTCTGGGGCCAACGTCCTGACTTTC
TRBV4-3,TRBJ2-1,NA,14,many,CASSRLTGDNEQFF,TGCGCCAGCAGCCGGTTAACAGGTGACAATGAGCAGTTCTTC
TRBV20-1,TRBJ2-7,NA,12,many,CSARVWEYEQYF,TGCAGTGCTAGAGTATGGGAGTACGAGCAGTACTTC
TRBV25-1,TRBJ2-7,NA,13,NA,CASPRAGHYEQYF,TGTGCCAGCCCGAGGGCAGGGCACTACGAGCAGTACTTC
TRBV12-3/TRBV12-4,TRBJ1-2,NA,12,few,CASSFTHGGYTF,TGTGCCAGCAGTTTCACCCACGGCGGCTACACCTTC
TRBV5-6,TRBJ2-5,TRBD2,15,few,CASRKGLAGGGTQYF,TGTGCCAGCAGGAAGGGACTAGCGGGGGGAGGGACCCAGTACTTC
TRBV7-2,TRBJ2-1,NA,13,few,CASSSDNFNEQFF,TGTGCCAGCAGCAGCGACAACTTCAATGAGCAGTTCTTC
TRBV29-1,TRBJ2-3,NA,13,few,CSGGGGSTDTQYF,TGCAGCGGGGGTGGCGGGAGCACAGATACGCAGTATTTT
TRBV6-5,TRBJ2-7,NA,13,few,CASSYSTGREQYF,TGTGCCAGCAGTTACTCGACTGGGCGCGAGCAGTACTTC
TRBV20-1,TRBJ1-5,NA,14,few,CSARLSGVGQPQHF,TGCAGTGCTAGATTATCAGGGGTGGGCCAGCCCCAGCATTTT
TRBV5-1,TRBJ2-7,NA,14,many,CASSLVTDSYEQYF,TGCGCCAGCAGCTTGGTGACAGACTCCTACGAGCAGTACTTC
TRBV6-5,TRBJ2-1,TRBD2,16,NA,CASSYGGGGALNEQFF,TGTGCCAGCAGTTACGGGGGCGGGGGGGCACTCAATGAGCAGTTCTTC
TRBV20-1,TRBJ2-7,TRBD2,16,few,CSARSLAGTLPYEQYF,TGCAGTGCTAGATCCCTAGCGGGAACCCTTCCCTACGAGCAGTACTTC
TRBV20-1,TRBJ2-1,NA,13,NA,CSARGTKESEQFF,TGCAGTGCTAGAGGGACCAAGGAAAGTGAGCAGTTCTTC
TRBV7-2,TRBJ2-2,NA,16,many,CASSSQGGPNTGELFF,TGTGCCAGCAGCTCCCAAGGAGGGCCAAACACCGGGGAGCTGTTTTTT
TRBV13,TRBJ2-3,NA,17,few,CASSAVPGIVGTDTQYF,TGTGCCAGCAGCGCCGTACCGGGGATTGTTGGCACAGATACGCAGTATTTT
TRBV28,TRBJ2-2,NA,14,many,CASSPLLNTGELFF,TGTGCCAGCAGTCCACTCCTCAACACCGGGGAGCTGTTTTTT
TRBV20-1,TRBJ2-1,TRBD2,14,NA,CSAFGLAGSNEQFF,TGCAGTGCTTTCGGACTAGCGGGTAGTAATGAGCAGTTCTTC
TRBV27,TRBJ1-5,NA,17,few,CASSRLGGGGSNQPQHF,TGTGCCAGCAGTCGGTTGGGGGGGGGAGGTAGCAATCAGCCCCAGCATTTT
TRBV5-1,TRBJ2-1,TRBD2,16,NA,CASTPSRGGGYNEQFF,TGCGCCAGCACTCCGTCTCGTGGCGGGGGCTACAATGAGCAGTTCTTC
TRBV4-3,TRBJ2-3,TRBD2,14,many,CASSQEASGDTQYF,TGCGCCAGCAGCCAAGAGGCTAGCGGGGATACGCAGTATTTT
TRBV5-1,TRBJ2-3,NA,14,many,CATADRLGTDTQYF,TGCGCCACCGCTGACAGACTGGGCACAGATACGCAGTATTTT